Sequencing of this T cell receptor beta chain was carried out in a study of cytomegalovirus exposure and HLA in healthy donors. Regarding the study as a whole: Many donors shared some public TCRs, even though most TCR sequences were rare.

About this clone: Its antigen is as yet unknown.

Only in-frame clones appear in the TCRdb table, and some are missing; sequencing was by immunoSEQ multiplex PCR. The sample holds about 120,000 clones; 80% to 90% are singletons and the top ten take about 1.1%. Germline-derived CDR1 and CDR2 are LNHDA and SQIVND (reference sequence). There are 13 residues in the CDR3. V shed 5 bases and J shed 4 bases, with 10 bases lying between them. The sample consisted of PBMCs. The chain has TRBV19 and TRBJ2-3, with D perhaps TRBD2 (6 bases). The clonotype originates from a woman aged 18-29 years in good health and CMV-seronegative. The CDR3 sequence is CASSSRDSDTQYF. In DNA, the CDR3 is TGTGCCAGTAGTTCGCGGGACTCAGATACGCAGTATTTT.